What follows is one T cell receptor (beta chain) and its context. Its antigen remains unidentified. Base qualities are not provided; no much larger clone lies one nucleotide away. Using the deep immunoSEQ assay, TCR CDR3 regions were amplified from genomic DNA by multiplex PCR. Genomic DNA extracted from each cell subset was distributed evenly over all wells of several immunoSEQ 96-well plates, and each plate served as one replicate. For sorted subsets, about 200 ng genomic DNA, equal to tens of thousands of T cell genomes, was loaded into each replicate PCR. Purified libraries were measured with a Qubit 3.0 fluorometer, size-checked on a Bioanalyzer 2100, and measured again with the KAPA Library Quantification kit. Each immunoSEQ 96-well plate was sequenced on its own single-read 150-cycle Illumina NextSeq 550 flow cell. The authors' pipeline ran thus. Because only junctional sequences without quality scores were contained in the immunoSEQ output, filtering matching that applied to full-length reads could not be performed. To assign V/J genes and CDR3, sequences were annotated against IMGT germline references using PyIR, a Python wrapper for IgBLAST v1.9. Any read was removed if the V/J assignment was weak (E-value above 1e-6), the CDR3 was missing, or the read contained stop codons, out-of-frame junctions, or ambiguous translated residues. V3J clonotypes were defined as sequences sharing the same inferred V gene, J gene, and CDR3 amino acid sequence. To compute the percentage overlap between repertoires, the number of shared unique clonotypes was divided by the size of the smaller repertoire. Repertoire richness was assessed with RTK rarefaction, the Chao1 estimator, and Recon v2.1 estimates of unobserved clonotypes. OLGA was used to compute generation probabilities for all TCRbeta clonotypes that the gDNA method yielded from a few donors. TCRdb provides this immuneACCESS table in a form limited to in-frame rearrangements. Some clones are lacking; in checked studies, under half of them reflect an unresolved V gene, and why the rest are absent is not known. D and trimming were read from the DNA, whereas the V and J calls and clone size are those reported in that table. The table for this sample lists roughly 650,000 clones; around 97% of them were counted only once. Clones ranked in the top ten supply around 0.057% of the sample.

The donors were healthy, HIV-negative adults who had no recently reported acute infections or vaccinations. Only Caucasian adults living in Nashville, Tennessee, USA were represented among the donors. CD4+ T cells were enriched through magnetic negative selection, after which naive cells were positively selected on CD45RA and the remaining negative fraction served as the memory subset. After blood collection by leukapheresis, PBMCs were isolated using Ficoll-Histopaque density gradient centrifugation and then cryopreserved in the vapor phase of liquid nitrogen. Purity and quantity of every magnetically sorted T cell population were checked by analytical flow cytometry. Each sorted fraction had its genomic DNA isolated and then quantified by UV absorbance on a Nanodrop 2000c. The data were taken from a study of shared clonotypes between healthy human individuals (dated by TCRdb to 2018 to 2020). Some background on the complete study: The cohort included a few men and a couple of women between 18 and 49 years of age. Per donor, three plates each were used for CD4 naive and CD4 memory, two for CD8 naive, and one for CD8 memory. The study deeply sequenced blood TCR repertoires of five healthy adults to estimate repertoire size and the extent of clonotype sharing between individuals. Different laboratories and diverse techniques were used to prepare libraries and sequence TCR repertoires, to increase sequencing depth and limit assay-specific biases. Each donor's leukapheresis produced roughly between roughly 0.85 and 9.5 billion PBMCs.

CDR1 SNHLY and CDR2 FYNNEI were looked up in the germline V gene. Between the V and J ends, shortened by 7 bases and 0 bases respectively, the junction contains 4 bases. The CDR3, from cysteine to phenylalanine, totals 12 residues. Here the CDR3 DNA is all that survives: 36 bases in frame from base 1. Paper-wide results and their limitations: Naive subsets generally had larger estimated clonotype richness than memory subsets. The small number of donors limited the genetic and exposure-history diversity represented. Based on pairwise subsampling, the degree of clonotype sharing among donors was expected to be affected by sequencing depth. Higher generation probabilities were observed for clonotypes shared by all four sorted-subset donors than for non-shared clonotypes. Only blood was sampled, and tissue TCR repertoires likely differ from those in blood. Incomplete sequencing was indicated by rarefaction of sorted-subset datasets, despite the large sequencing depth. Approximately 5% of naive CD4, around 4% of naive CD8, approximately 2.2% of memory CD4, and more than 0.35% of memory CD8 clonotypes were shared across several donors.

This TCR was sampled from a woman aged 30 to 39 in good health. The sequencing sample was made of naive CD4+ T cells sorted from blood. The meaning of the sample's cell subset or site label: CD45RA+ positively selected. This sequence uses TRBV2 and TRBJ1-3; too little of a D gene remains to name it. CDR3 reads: CASTGSGNTIYF. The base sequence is TGTGCCAGCACCGGCTCTGGAAACACCATATATTTT.